One T cell receptor (beta chain) is described in this entry. Its antigen is currently unknown. V was pared by 2 bases and J by 2 bases, with 16 bases between. The V gene's germline CDR1 is SGHVS and CDR2 FNYEAQ. There are 16 residues in the CDR3. The data stem from a study of T-cell reconstitution after alpha-beta-depleted transplantation in children. A TCRbeta library incorporating unique molecular identifiers was prepared. Each CDR3 protein gets one entry after TCRdb re-called the PCR reads with MiXCR. The sample contains some 600,000 distinct CDR3 sequences, 10% to 15% of which appear only once. Findings and limits, study-wide: Where alpha-beta T cells came from about two months after transplant was reportedly several hundred expanded graft clones. T-cell numbers and diversity one year post-transplant derived largely from freshly generated T cells.

The J gene is TRBJ2-7, the V gene TRBV7-6, with D uncertain. The sequencing used PBMCs, mostly from graft donor cells, collected 360 days after TCRalphabeta/CD19-depleted stem cell transplant. This sequence originates from a male patient between 5 and 17 years old who had a stem cell transplant for acute myeloid leukemia, so the T cells may come from the graft donor. CDR3 bases: TGTGCCAGCAGCTTAATTAGGGTAGCCCCGACCTACGAGCAGTACTTC. Translation gives CASSLIRVAPTYEQYF.